The rows below give T cell receptor beta chains drawn from one sample of a study of OX40 agonist ivuxolimab in advanced cancers. Profiled with immunoSEQ multiplex PCR; TCRdb holds only in-frame clones, not every one. The sample yields approximately 55,000 clones, around 87% seen once. The sequencing used CD4+ or CD8+ T cells sorted from blood, collected in a trial of the OX40 agonist ivuxolimab. The receptor set was obtained from an adult with an advanced solid tumor such as melanoma, head and neck, liver or kidney cancer. Both conserved end residues are part of each CDR3. D genes are given only for firm matches. Expanded clones get a size class; other rows say once, few or many, or leave the size out.

abundance: .; j_gene: TRBJ2-6; v_gene: TRBV5-1; d_gene: .; CDR3nt: TGCGCCAGCAGCTTGTCCGGGACTGGGGCCAACGTCCTGACTTTC; CDR3aa: CASSLSGTGANVLTF
abundance: .; j_gene: TRBJ2-7; v_gene: TRBV19; d_gene: .; CDR3nt: TGTGCCAGTAGTATGTCGGGGAACTACGAGCAGTACTTC; CDR3aa: CASSMSGNYEQYF
abundance: .; j_gene: TRBJ1-5; v_gene: TRBV19; d_gene: .; CDR3nt: TGTGCCAGTAGTATTCAAGTTAGCAATCAGCCCCAGCATTTT; CDR3aa: CASSIQVSNQPQHF
abundance: .; j_gene: TRBJ1-5; v_gene: TRBV4-1; d_gene: TRBD1; CDR3nt: TGCGCCAGCAGTGCTCCGGGACAGATCAATCAGCCCCAGCATTTT; CDR3aa: CASSAPGQINQPQHF
abundance: .; j_gene: TRBJ2-7; v_gene: TRBV11-2; d_gene: TRBD2; CDR3nt: TGTGCCAGCAGCTTAGGTAGCGGGAGTCCCTACGAGCAGTACTTC; CDR3aa: CASSLGSGSPYEQYF
abundance: .; j_gene: TRBJ1-2; v_gene: TRBV4-1; d_gene: .; CDR3nt: TGCGCCAGCAGCCAAGACGTACAATACTATGGCTACACCTTC; CDR3aa: CASSQDVQYYGYTF
abundance: .; j_gene: TRBJ2-5; v_gene: TRBV29-1; d_gene: .; CDR3nt: TGCAGCGTTCGGCGGTACCAAGAGACCCAGTACTTC; CDR3aa: CSVRRYQETQYF
abundance: once; j_gene: TRBJ2-7; v_gene: TRBV30; d_gene: .; CDR3nt: TGTGCCTGGAGTGTATTTGACGAGCAGTACTTC; CDR3aa: CAWSVFDEQYF
abundance: .; j_gene: TRBJ2-3; v_gene: TRBV4-1; d_gene: .; CDR3nt: TGCGCCAGCAGCCCCTTCCTCGAAACAGATACGCAGTATTTT; CDR3aa: CASSPFLETDTQYF
abundance: few; j_gene: TRBJ2-6; v_gene: TRBV28; d_gene: .; CDR3nt: TGTGCCAGCAGTTTTGTTAAGGCTGGGGCCAACGTCCTGACTTTC; CDR3aa: CASSFVKAGANVLTF
abundance: .; j_gene: TRBJ2-7; v_gene: TRBV7-8; d_gene: TRBD2; CDR3nt: TGTGCCAGCAGCTTAGTAGCGGGAGGGATGGAGCAGTACTTC; CDR3aa: CASSLVAGGMEQYF
abundance: .; j_gene: TRBJ1-5; v_gene: TRBV2; d_gene: .; CDR3nt: TGTGCCAGCAGCCCCACCACAGGGTACGATCAGCCCCAGCATTTT; CDR3aa: CASSPTTGYDQPQHF
abundance: .; j_gene: TRBJ2-7; v_gene: TRBV19; d_gene: TRBD1; CDR3nt: TGTGCCAGTAGTATTGAGACAGGGGCCCGCGAGCAGTACTTC; CDR3aa: CASSIETGAREQYF
abundance: .; j_gene: TRBJ2-5; v_gene: TRBV7-6; d_gene: .; CDR3nt: TGTGCCAGCAGCCGACTGGCAGGGCTGGTGGGAGAGACCCAGTACTTC; CDR3aa: CASSRLAGLVGETQYF
abundance: .; j_gene: TRBJ2-7; v_gene: TRBV18; d_gene: .; CDR3nt: TGTGCCAGCTCACAGGGACTGTCTGCCTACGAGCAGTACTTC; CDR3aa: CASSQGLSAYEQYF
abundance: .; j_gene: TRBJ2-1; v_gene: TRBV11-2; d_gene: TRBD1; CDR3nt: TGTGCCAGCACCGAGGGACAGCACAATGAGCAGTTCTTC; CDR3aa: CASTEGQHNEQFF
abundance: .; j_gene: TRBJ2-1; v_gene: TRBV5-1; d_gene: .; CDR3nt: TGCGCCAGCAGCTTGGAGGGTTTGACCCCTCGCGATGAGCAGTTCTTC; CDR3aa: CASSLEGLTPRDEQFF
abundance: .; j_gene: TRBJ2-1; v_gene: TRBV11-2; d_gene: .; CDR3nt: TGTGCCAGCAGCTTGACAACCAATGAGCAGTTCTTC; CDR3aa: CASSLTTNEQFF
abundance: .; j_gene: TRBJ1-1; v_gene: TRBV9; d_gene: TRBD1; CDR3nt: TGTGCCAGCAGCGTTACAGGGGGCATCGGTGAAGCTTTCTTT; CDR3aa: CASSVTGGIGEAFF
abundance: .; j_gene: TRBJ1-1; v_gene: TRBV5-4; d_gene: .; CDR3nt: TGTGCCAGCAGACGGGGGTCCGGGGGCGCGAAGAACACTGAAGCTTTCTTT; CDR3aa: CASRRGSGGAKNTEAFF
abundance: .; j_gene: TRBJ2-7; v_gene: TRBV28; d_gene: TRBD2; CDR3nt: TGTGCCAGCAAGATCCCCTTAGGGACTAGCGGGAGGTACGAGCAGTACTTC; CDR3aa: CASKIPLGTSGRYEQYF
abundance: once; j_gene: TRBJ2-3; v_gene: TRBV4-1; d_gene: .; CDR3nt: TGCGCCAGCAGCCATTTCGTTATTAGGCAGAGGACCACAGATACGCAGTATTTT; CDR3aa: CASSHFVIRQRTTDTQYF
abundance: .; j_gene: TRBJ1-5; v_gene: TRBV19; d_gene: .; CDR3nt: TGTGCCAGCTCAGAGTATGGTCAGCCCCAGCATTTT; CDR3aa: CASSEYGQPQHF
abundance: .; j_gene: TRBJ2-7; v_gene: TRBV6-1; d_gene: TRBD2; CDR3nt: TGTGCCAGCAGTGGTCTAGCGGGAGCCGAGCAGTACTTC; CDR3aa: CASSGLAGAEQYF
abundance: .; j_gene: TRBJ2-1; v_gene: TRBV19; d_gene: TRBD2; CDR3nt: TGTGCCAGTACCCGGACTAGCCGCTCCTCCTACAATGAGCAGTTCTTC; CDR3aa: CASTRTSRSSYNEQFF
abundance: .; j_gene: TRBJ2-5; v_gene: TRBV6-4; d_gene: .; CDR3nt: TGTGCCAGCAGTGACCGCCGACTACCGTCCAACCAAGAGACCCAGTACTTC; CDR3aa: CASSDRRLPSNQETQYF
abundance: .; j_gene: TRBJ2-1; v_gene: TRBV6-1; d_gene: TRBD1; CDR3nt: TGTGCCAGCAGCGGCGGGACAGGGAGGAACAATGAGCAGTTCTTC; CDR3aa: CASSGGTGRNNEQFF
abundance: .; j_gene: TRBJ1-1; v_gene: TRBV18; d_gene: .; CDR3nt: TGTGCCAGCTCACCGGGGGCAGGAGGTACTGAAGCTTTCTTT; CDR3aa: CASSPGAGGTEAFF
abundance: once; j_gene: TRBJ2-6; v_gene: TRBV18; d_gene: TRBD1; CDR3nt: TGTGCCAGCTCACCGCAGGGACAGAGCTCTGGGGCCAACGTCCTGACTTTC; CDR3aa: CASSPQGQSSGANVLTF
abundance: few; j_gene: TRBJ1-5; v_gene: TRBV28; d_gene: .; CDR3nt: TGTGCCACCCGTCCGCCGCCGGGGCCCCAGCATTTT; CDR3aa: CATRPPPGPQHF
abundance: .; j_gene: TRBJ1-1; v_gene: TRBV5-1; d_gene: .; CDR3nt: TGCGCCAGCTCCTCAGAGGGGATGAACACTGAAGCTTTCTTT; CDR3aa: CASSSEGMNTEAFF
abundance: .; j_gene: TRBJ1-1; v_gene: TRBV4-2; d_gene: TRBD1; CDR3nt: TGTGCCAGCAGTCCCACGAGGACAGGAAAAAACACTGAAGCTTTCTTT; CDR3aa: CASSPTRTGKNTEAFF
abundance: .; j_gene: TRBJ2-7; v_gene: TRBV21-1; d_gene: .; CDR3nt: TGTGCCAGCAGCAGTCCTGGGAGCGAGCAGTACTTC; CDR3aa: CASSSPGSEQYF
abundance: .; j_gene: TRBJ2-1; v_gene: TRBV19; d_gene: .; CDR3nt: TGTGCCAGTAGTATCTATCACCTCTACAATGAGCAGTTCTTC; CDR3aa: CASSIYHLYNEQFF
abundance: .; j_gene: TRBJ1-5; v_gene: TRBV28; d_gene: .; CDR3nt: TGTGCCAGCAGTTATCGCCCCAGCAATCAGCCCCAGCATTTT; CDR3aa: CASSYRPSNQPQHF
abundance: .; j_gene: TRBJ2-7; v_gene: TRBV27; d_gene: TRBD1; CDR3nt: TGTGCCAGCAGTTTATACCGGACAGGGTTTTACGAGCAGTACTTC; CDR3aa: CASSLYRTGFYEQYF
abundance: .; j_gene: TRBJ1-1; v_gene: TRBV9; d_gene: .; CDR3nt: TGTGCCAGCAGCGTAGGTATGTCGGGGACTGAAGCTTTCTTT; CDR3aa: CASSVGMSGTEAFF
abundance: .; j_gene: TRBJ2-6; v_gene: TRBV6-4; d_gene: TRBD2; CDR3nt: TGTGCCAGCAGTGACGGGACTAGCGGCTCTGGGGCCAACGTCCTGACTTTC; CDR3aa: CASSDGTSGSGANVLTF
abundance: .; j_gene: TRBJ1-5; v_gene: TRBV6-1; d_gene: TRBD1; CDR3nt: TGTGCCAGCAGTGTAGGACAGGGACCCAATCAGCCCCAGCATTTT; CDR3aa: CASSVGQGPNQPQHF
abundance: .; j_gene: TRBJ1-4; v_gene: TRBV2; d_gene: .; CDR3nt: TGTGCCAGCAGGCCGGGACCTGCGGAAAAACTGTTTTTT; CDR3aa: CASRPGPAEKLFF
abundance: .; j_gene: TRBJ2-1; v_gene: TRBV4-2; d_gene: TRBD2; CDR3nt: TGTGCCAGCAGCCAAAGGACTAGCGGGAGTTACAATGAGCAGTTCTTC; CDR3aa: CASSQRTSGSYNEQFF
abundance: .; j_gene: TRBJ2-3; v_gene: TRBV9; d_gene: .; CDR3nt: TGTGCCAGCAGCGCCCTCACAGATACGCAGTATTTT; CDR3aa: CASSALTDTQYF
abundance: .; j_gene: TRBJ1-2; v_gene: TRBV27; d_gene: .; CDR3nt: TGTGCCAGCAGTCTCCAGGGGCGTAACTATGGCTACACCTTC; CDR3aa: CASSLQGRNYGYTF